This T cell receptor beta chain was retrieved from a study of control samples from healthy donors and cancer patients. Sequencing was performed with immunoSEQ multiplex PCR; in TCRdb, only in-frame clones are kept and a portion is missing. The sample contains roughly 120,000 clones, about 88% of which appear only once. This CDR3 spans 14 amino acids. The germline CDR1 and CDR2 sequences are SNHLY and FYNNEI. Germline trimming cut 6 bases from V and 4 bases from J; bases unmatched to any gene: 5. Input material: blood. The chain combines TRBV2 with TRBJ2-7; 11 bases line up with TRBD1. The clonotype comes from a woman between 65 and 79 years old in good health. CDR3 sequence reads: CASSPGTGGYEQYF. CDR3 nucleotides: TGTGCCAGCAGCCCCGGGACAGGGGGTTACGAGCAGTACTTC.